One and the same sample provided the 12 T cell receptor beta chains below, sequenced in a study of regulatory T cells in long-lasting Graves disease. Researchers made TCR beta libraries by using iRepertoire HTBI primers and running Arm-PCR on CDR3 regions. TCRdb re-derived calls from the multiplex PCR reads in MiXCR, one entry per CDR3 protein. The sample contains 350,000 to 500,000 distinct CDR3 sequences, 21% of which appear only once. As to time point: persistent/refractory GD, antithyroid drugs over 5 years with positive TRAb. The TCR library was made from RNA that had been extracted from PBMCs in TRIzol. This sample comprised peripheral blood mononuclear cells (PBMCs), obtained when the disease was refractory, from a patient treated with antithyroid drugs. These receptors were collected from a female donor with Graves disease.

This clonotype was detected ten times or more. The rearrangement uses TRBV11-1 and TRBJ2-2, with D unclear. V dropped 2 bases and J dropped 6 bases, with 4 bases sitting between them. CDR1 is SGHAT, CDR2 FQDESV, per germline (reference sequence). This CDR3 is built from 12 residues. The CDR3 bases are TGTGCCAGCAGCTTAAATCCCGGGGAGCTGTTTTTT. It codes for CASSLNPGELFF.

J is TRBJ2-1 and V is TRBV28, with D perhaps TRBD1 or TRBD2 (6 bases each). The ends were cut back, 5 bases at V and 9 bases at J, with 14 bases in the middle. The CDR3 contains 13 residues. CDR1 and CDR2 (germline): MDHEN, SYDVKM. CDR3 in amino acids: CASSTRLGGEQFF. The CDR3 bases are TGTGCCAGCAGTACTAGACTAGGGGGTGAGCAGTTCTTC.

This sequence joins TRBV20-1 and TRBJ2-5; D is unresolved. In germline, CDR1 is DFQATT, CDR2 SNEGSKA (reference sequence). V was shortened by 5 bases and J by 4 bases, with 8 bases between the two germline ends. The CDR3 consists of 11 residues. The CDR3 DNA follows: TGCAGTGCTCCGATATTAGAGACCCAGTACTTC. Translated: CSAPILETQYF.

V is TRBV13 and J is TRBJ1-6, with a tentative D call TRBD1 (5 bases). The CDR3 contains 16 residues. With 2 bases removed from V and 8 bases from J, the gap between germline ends came to 16 bases. Germline CDR1 and CDR2: PRHDT and FYEKMQ (reference sequence). CDR3: CASSLYAAGLDSPLHF. For the CDR3, the DNA is TGTGCCAGCAGCTTATACGCCGCAGGGCTTGATTCACCCCTCCACTTT.

This clonotype was detected many times. The gene calls are TRBV2 and TRBJ2-5; tentatively, D is TRBD1 (6 bases). The CDR3 loop spans 15 amino acids. V gave up 5 bases and J gave up 2 bases, with 15 bases separating them. CDR1 and CDR2 (germline): SNHLY, FYNNEI. In nucleotides, the CDR3 is TGTGCCAGCAGTACTGAAAGACAGGTTCAAGAGACCCAGTACTTC. This codes for CASSTERQVQETQYF.

The chain joins TRBV7-9 to TRBJ1-5; maybe TRBD1 (6 bases). CDR3 length: 15 amino acids. From germline, CDR1 is SEHNR and CDR2 FQNEAQ (reference sequence). The ends were cut back, 5 bases at V and 3 bases at J, with 14 bases in the middle. DNA for the CDR3: TGTGCCAGCAGCCCAGCGGGGGGGCCCAATCAGCCCCAGCATTTT. It yields the protein CASSPAGGPNQPQHF.

This chain links TRBV4-1 with TRBJ1-5, with D hard to call. Germline V gives CDR1 MGHRA, CDR2 YSYEKL. The CDR3 totals 14 residues. V was clipped by 1 base and J by 3 bases, with 7 bases between them. This CDR3 reads CASSQGLYNQPQHF. The CDR3 DNA reads TGCGCCAGCAGCCAAGGGCTTTACAATCAGCCCCAGCATTTT.

This clonotype occurred a few times. The V call is TRBV5-1, the J call TRBJ1-2; 7 bases agree with TRBD1. V lost 3 bases and J lost 8; bases outside the gene matches: 10. Germline V gene sequence: CDR1 SGHRS, CDR2 YFSETQ. CDR3 length: 14 residues. CDR3: CASSYEDRPSGYTF. The DNA of the CDR3 is TGCGCCAGCAGCTACGAGGACAGGCCGTCGGGCTACACCTTC.

V gene TRBV6-5 combines with J gene TRBJ1-4; no firm D call. This CDR3 spans 13 amino acids. With 0 bases removed from V and 4 bases from J, the gap between germline ends came to 3 bases. Germline V gene data show CDR1 as MNHEY and CDR2 as SVGAGI. Here the CDR3 reads CASSYSHNEKLFF. In DNA, the CDR3 is TGTGCCAGCAGTTACTCACATAATGAAAAACTGTTTTTT.

There are many counts of this clonotype. The chain employs TRBV28 and TRBJ2-7; a possible D gene is TRBD2 (6 bases). V lost 5 bases and J 3 bases, leaving 17 bases between the germline ends. The CDR3 sequence is 15 residues long. CDR1 and CDR2 (germline): MDHEN, SYDVKM. CDR3 in amino acids: CASSPAGGMYYEQYF. The CDR3, as DNA: TGTGCCAGCAGTCCTGCCGGCGGGATGTACTACGAGCAGTACTTC.

V usage is TRBV4-2 and J usage is TRBJ2-5, with no clear D. In germline, CDR1 is LGHNA, CDR2 YNFKEQ. CDR3 length: 13 residues. V lost 2 bases and J lost 3, with 7 bases in between. The CDR3 here is CASSQRLKETQYF. The DNA of the CDR3 is TGTGCCAGCAGCCAAAGACTCAAAGAGACCCAGTACTTC.

In this sample, this clonotype turned up a few times. The gene calls are TRBV2 and TRBJ2-3, with D perhaps matching TRBD2 (6 bases). Germline CDR1 and CDR2: SNHLY and FYNNEI. Trimming cost V 7 bases and J 1 base, with 12 bases left between them. There are 14 residues in the CDR3. The CDR3 sequence: CASTPEGRTDTQYF. DNA for the CDR3: TGTGCCAGCACCCCGGAGGGGCGCACAGATACGCAGTATTTT.